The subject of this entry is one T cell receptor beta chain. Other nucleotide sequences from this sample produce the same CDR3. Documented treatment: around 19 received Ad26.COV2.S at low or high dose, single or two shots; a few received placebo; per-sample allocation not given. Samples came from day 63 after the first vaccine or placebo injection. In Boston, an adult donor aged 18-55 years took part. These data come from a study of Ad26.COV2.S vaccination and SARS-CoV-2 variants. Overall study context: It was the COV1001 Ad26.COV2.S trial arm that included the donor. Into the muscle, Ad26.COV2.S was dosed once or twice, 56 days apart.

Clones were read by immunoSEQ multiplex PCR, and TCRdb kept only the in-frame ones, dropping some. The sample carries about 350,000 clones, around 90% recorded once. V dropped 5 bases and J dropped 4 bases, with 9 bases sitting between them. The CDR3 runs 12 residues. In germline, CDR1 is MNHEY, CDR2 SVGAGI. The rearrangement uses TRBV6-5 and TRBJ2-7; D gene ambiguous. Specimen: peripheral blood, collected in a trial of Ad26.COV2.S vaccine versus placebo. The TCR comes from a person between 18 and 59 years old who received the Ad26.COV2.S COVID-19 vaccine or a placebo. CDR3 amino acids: CASSPGSYEQYF. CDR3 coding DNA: TGTGCCAGCAGTCCGGGTAGTTACGAGCAGTACTTC.